This T cell receptor beta chain emerged from a study of identical twins. In regard to this clonotype: Its antigen is not identified.

TCRdb itself ran the 5' RACE reads through MiXCR, one entry per CDR3 protein. The sample has more than 650,000 distinct CDR3 sequences, roughly 6% seen once. Trimming removed 6 bases from V and 2 bases from J, with 6 bases in between. This CDR3 spans 12 amino acids. General observations from the study: For monozygotic twins, models underestimated out-of-frame TCR alpha sharing.

This clonotype originated in a man between 18 and 29 years old in good health. The material sequenced was naive T cells sorted from blood. This chain uses TRBV12-3 or TRBV12-4 with TRBJ2-3, with D hard to call. The CDR3 DNA reads TGTGCCAGCAGGATAATCACAGATACGCAGTATTTT. Amino acid sequence: CASRIITDTQYF.